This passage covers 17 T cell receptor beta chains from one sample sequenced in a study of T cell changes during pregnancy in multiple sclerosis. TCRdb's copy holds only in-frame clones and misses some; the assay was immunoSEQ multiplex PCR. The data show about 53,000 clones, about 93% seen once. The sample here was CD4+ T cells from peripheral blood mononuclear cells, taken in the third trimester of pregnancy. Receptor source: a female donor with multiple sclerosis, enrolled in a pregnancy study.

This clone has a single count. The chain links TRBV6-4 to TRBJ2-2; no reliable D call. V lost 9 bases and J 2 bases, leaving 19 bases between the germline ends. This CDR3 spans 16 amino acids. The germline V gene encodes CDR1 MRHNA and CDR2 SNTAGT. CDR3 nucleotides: TGTGCCAGTTCCGCGTCGGAGACTTCTAACACCGGGGAGCTGTTTTTT. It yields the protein CASSASETSNTGELFF.

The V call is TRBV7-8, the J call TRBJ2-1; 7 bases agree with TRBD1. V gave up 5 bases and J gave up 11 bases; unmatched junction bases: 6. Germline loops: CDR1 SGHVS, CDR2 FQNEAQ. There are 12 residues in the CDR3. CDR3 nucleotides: TGTGCCAGCAGCGAAGACAGGGTTAAGCAGTTCTTC. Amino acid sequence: CASSEDRVKQFF.

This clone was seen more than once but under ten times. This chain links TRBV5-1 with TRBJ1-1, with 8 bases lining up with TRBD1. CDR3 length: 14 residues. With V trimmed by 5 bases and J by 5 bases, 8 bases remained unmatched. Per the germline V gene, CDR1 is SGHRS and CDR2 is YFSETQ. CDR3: CASRNTGGKTEAFF. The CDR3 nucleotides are TGCGCCAGCAGGAACACAGGGGGAAAAACTGAAGCTTTCTTT.

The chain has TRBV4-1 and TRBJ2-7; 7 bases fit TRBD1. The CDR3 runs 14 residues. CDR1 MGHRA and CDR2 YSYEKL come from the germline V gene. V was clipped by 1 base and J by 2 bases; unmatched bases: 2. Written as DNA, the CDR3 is TGCGCCAGCAGCCAAGGGCAGGGGGCCTACGAGCAGTACTTC. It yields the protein CASSQGQGAYEQYF.

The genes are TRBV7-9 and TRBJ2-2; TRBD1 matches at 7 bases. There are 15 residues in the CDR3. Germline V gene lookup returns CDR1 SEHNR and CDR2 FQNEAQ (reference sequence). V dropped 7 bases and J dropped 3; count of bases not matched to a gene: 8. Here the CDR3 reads CASITGTEYTGELFF. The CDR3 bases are TGTGCCAGCATCACCGGGACAGAATACACCGGGGAGCTGTTTTTT.

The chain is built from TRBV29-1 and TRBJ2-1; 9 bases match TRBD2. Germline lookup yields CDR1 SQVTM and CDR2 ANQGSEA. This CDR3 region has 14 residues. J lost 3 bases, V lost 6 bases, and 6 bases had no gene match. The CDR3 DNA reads TGCAGCGTGGCGGGACTAGCAATCTACAATGAGCAGTTCTTC. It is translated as CSVAGLAIYNEQFF.

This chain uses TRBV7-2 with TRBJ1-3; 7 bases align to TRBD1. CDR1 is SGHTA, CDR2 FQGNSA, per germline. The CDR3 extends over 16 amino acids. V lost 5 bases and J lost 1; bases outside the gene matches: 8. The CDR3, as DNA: TGTGCCAGCAGCGTGGGACAGATTGGTTCTGGAAACACCATATATTTT. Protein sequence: CASSVGQIGSGNTIYF.

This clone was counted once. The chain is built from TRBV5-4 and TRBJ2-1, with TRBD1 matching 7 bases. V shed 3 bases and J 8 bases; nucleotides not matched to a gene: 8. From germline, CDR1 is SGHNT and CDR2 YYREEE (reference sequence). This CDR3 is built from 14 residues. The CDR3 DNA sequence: TGTGCCAGCAGCTCCCGACAGGGCGGTTATGAGCAGTTCTTC. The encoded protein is CASSSRQGGYEQFF.

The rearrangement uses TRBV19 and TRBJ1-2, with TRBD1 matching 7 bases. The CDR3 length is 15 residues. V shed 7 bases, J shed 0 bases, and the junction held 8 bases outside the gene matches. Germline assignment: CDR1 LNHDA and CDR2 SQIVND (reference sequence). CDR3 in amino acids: CASTGEQGANYGYTF. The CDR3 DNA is TGTGCCAGTACCGGGGAGCAGGGGGCTAACTATGGCTACACCTTC.

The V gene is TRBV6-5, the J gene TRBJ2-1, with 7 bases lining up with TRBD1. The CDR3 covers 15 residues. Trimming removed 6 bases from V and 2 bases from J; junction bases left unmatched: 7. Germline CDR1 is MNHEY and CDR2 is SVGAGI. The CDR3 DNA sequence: TGTGCCAGCAGGCTACAGGGGATTACCTACAATGAGCAGTTCTTC. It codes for CASRLQGITYNEQFF.

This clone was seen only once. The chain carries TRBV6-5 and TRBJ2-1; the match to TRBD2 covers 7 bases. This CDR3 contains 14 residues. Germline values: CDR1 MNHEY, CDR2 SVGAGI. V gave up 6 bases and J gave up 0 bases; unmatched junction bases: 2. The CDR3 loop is CASRAGSSYNEQFF. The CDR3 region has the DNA TGTGCCAGCAGAGCGGGGAGCTCCTACAATGAGCAGTTCTTC.

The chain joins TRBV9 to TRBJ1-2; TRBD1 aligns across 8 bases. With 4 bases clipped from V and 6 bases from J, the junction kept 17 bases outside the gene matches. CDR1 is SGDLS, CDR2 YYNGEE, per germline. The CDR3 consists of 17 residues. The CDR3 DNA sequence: TGTGCCAGCAGCCCATTCACCCAAGGACAGGGAATAAATGGCTACACCTTC. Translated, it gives CASSPFTQGQGINGYTF.

Here the CDR3 reads CASSIGTGAYNEQFF. CDR3 DNA sequence: TGTGCCAGTAGTATTGGGACAGGGGCCTACAATGAGCAGTTCTTC. The chain couples TRBV19 to TRBJ2-1, with 10 bases lining up with TRBD1. CDR3 length equals 15 residues. Germline loops: CDR1 LNHDA, CDR2 SQIVND (reference sequence). V lost 3 bases to trimming and J lost 2 bases; unmatched junction nucleotides: 1.

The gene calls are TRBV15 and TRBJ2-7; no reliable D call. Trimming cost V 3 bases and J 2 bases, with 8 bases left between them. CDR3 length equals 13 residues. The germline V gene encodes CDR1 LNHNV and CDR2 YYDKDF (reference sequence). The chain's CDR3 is CATSSNRAYEQYF. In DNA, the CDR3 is TGTGCCACCAGCAGTAACAGAGCCTACGAGCAGTACTTC.

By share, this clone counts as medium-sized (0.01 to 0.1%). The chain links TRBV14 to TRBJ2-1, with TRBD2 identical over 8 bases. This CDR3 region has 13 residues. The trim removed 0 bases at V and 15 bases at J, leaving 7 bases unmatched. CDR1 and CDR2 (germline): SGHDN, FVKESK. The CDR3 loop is CASSQDIGGASFF. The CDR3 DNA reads TGTGCCAGCAGCCAAGATATCGGGGGGGCATCGTTCTTC. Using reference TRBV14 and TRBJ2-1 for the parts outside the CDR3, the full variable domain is EAGVTQFPSHSVIEKGQTVTLRCDPISGHDNLYWYRRVMGKEIKFLLHFVKESKQDESGMPNNRFLAERTGGTYSTLKVQPAELEDSGVYFCASSQDIGGASFFGPGTRLTVL.

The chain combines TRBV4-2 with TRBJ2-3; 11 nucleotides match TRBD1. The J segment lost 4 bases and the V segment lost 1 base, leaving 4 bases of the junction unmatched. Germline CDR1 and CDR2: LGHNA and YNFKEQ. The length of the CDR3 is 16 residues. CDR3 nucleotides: TGTGCCAGCAGCCAAGGGACAGGGGGCGCGTCAGATACGCAGTATTTT. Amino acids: CASSQGTGGASDTQYF.

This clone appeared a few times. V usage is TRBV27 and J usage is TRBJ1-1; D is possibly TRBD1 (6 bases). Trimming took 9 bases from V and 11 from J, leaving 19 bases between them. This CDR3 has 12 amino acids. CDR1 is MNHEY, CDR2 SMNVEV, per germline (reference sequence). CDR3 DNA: TGTGCCAGTAGAACAGGGACATTCCGGGCTTTCTTT. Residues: CASRTGTFRAFF.